This T cell receptor beta chain is from a study of blood T cell repertoires in COVID-19. Overall study context: The origin of the acute and convalescent COVID-19 samples was the United States, Italy and Spain. In each case, the material was cDNA or gDNA derived from T cells, B-cell-depleted T cells, or PBMCs.

Data came from immunoSEQ multiplex PCR; TCRdb stores just in-frame clones and leaves some out. This sample carries about 90,000 clones, over 75% of them seen once, and the ten largest clones take over 6.5%. The trim removed 3 bases at V and 0 bases at J, leaving 8 bases unmatched. CDR3 length equals 17 residues. CDR1 and CDR2 (germline): SGHRS, YFSETQ. The sample consisted of peripheral blood. The source is a man in his sixties or seventies with acute or convalescent COVID-19. This sequence joins TRBV5-1 and TRBJ2-3, with 9 nucleotides matching TRBD1. The CDR3 here is CASSSGTGTRSTDTQYF. CDR3 coding DNA: TGCGCCAGCAGCTCCGGGACAGGGACGAGGAGCACAGATACGCAGTATTTT. The full variable domain, rest sourced from reference TRBV5-1 and TRBJ2-3, is KAGVTQTPRYLIKTRGQQVTLSCSPISGHRSVSWYQQTPGQGLQFLFEYFSETQRNKGNFPGRFSGRQFSNSRSEMNVSTLELGDSALYLCASSSGTGTRSTDTQYFGPGTRLTVL.